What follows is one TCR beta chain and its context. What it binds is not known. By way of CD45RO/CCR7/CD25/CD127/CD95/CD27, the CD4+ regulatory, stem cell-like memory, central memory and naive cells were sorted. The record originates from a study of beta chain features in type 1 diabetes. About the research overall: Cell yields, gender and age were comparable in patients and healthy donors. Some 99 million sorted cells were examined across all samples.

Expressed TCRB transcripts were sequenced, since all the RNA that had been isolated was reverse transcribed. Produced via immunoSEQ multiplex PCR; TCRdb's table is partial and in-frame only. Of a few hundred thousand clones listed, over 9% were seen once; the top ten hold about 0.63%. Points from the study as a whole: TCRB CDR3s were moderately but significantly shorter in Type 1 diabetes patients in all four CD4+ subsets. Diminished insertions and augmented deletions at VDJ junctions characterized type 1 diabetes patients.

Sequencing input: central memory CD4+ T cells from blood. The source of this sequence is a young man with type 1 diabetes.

The DNA for the CDR3 is TGTGCCAGCTCAGTGGGACAGGGAACTGGAAACACCATATATTTT. This encodes CASSVGQGTGNTIYF. The chain couples TRBV18 to TRBJ1-3; 9 bases map to TRBD1. The CDR3 consists of 15 residues. Germline V lookup: CDR1 KGHSH, CDR2 LQKENI. V gave up 5 bases and J gave up 2 bases; unmatched junction bases: 4. The full variable domain, in which reference TRBV18 and TRBJ1-3 provide the parts outside the CDR3, is NAGVMQNPRHLVRRRGQEARLRCSPMKGHSHVYWYRQLPEEGLKFMVYLQKENIIDESGMPKERFSAEFPKEGPSILRIQQVVRGDSAAYFCASSVGQGTGNTIYFGEGSWLTVV.